This TCR beta chain was retrieved from a study of cytomegalovirus exposure and HLA in healthy donors. Whole-study findings and limits: Using the classifier, cytomegalovirus status was reportedly diagnosed with high specificity and sensitivity. The study recorded 160 or so TCR beta chains that were cytomegalovirus-associated.

Profiling relied on immunoSEQ multiplex PCR, and the TCRdb table lists in-frame clones only, not all of them. Found here are about 88,000 clones, approximately 84% of them singletons; the top ten hold 12%. Details on this clone: Antigen unknown.

CDR1 and CDR2 from the germline V gene are SEHNR and FQNEAQ (reference sequence). Trimming pared 5 bases from V and 8 bases from J, leaving 9 bases between. CDR3 length equals 12 residues. Specimen: PBMCs. The receptor was isolated from a woman aged 18-29 years in good health and CMV-seropositive. This chain joins TRBV7-9 and TRBJ2-2, with D tentatively TRBD2 (6 bases). The CDR3 loop reads CASSGGTGELFF. The CDR3 DNA follows: TGTGCCAGCAGCGGGGGGACTGGGGAGCTGTTTTTT.